Each of the 4 T cell receptor beta chains below was sequenced from the same sample in a study of neurological immune-mediated disorders. Time point given: longitudinal time-point 3. TCRdb itself ran the 5' RACE reads through MiXCR, one entry per CDR3 protein. The table includes approximately 45,000 distinct CDR3 sequences, around an eighth detected once. The source material was PBMCs. Every receptor here comes from a man between 25 and 39 years old in good health.

This clonotype has more than one count but fewer than ten. The chain uses TRBV18 and TRBJ1-2; D is unresolved. CDR1 is KGHSH and CDR2 is LQKENI in the germline V gene. The germline V and J ends were trimmed by 4 bases and 3 bases, with 12 bases remaining between them. This CDR3 comprises 14 residues. CDR3 loop: CASSLTAADYGYTF. CDR3 nucleotide sequence: TGTGCCAGCTCACTTACAGCTGCTGACTATGGCTACACCTTC.

Note on this clonotype: An end of the junction does not agree with germline; a read error may underlie this. Here the CDR3 reads CASSEFANSPLYF. The CDR3 DNA is TGTGCTAGCAGTGAGTTTGCCAATTCACCCCTCTACTTT. V usage is TRBV6-4 and J usage is TRBJ1-6, with unresolved D. The germline V gene has CDR1 MRHNA and CDR2 SNTAGT. CDR3 length: 13 residues.

This clonotype appeared many times. Here the CDR3 DNA reads TGTGCCAGCAGCTCCCCGGGCCAAAACACCGGGGAGCTGTTTTTT. This codes for CASSSPGQNTGELFF. This chain connects TRBV11-2 to TRBJ2-2, with D unresolved. Germline CDR1 reads SGHAT; CDR2 reads FQNNGV. The CDR3 totals 15 residues. V gave up 4 bases and J gave up 2 bases, with 11 bases separating them.

By share, this clonotype counts as medium-sized. This sequence joins TRBV10-3 and TRBJ2-1, with D perhaps TRBD1 or TRBD2 (6 bases each). There are 12 residues in the CDR3. The germline gives CDR1 ENHRY, CDR2 SYGVKD. Trimming took off 11 bases at V and 6 bases at J, with 14 bases between the two ends. The CDR3 is CASRGETNEQFF. The CDR3 DNA reads as TGTGCCTCTAGGGGGGAAACCAATGAGCAGTTCTTC.